Listed below are T cell receptor beta chains from one sample, sequenced in a study of blood T cell repertoires in COVID-19. Sequenced by immunoSEQ multiplex PCR; TCRdb stores in-frame clones only, minus some. The sample holds a few hundred thousand clones, roughly 90% seen once. Sequencing was done on a sample of PBMCs or T cells enriched from blood (not recorded which). The receptors here all came from a middle-aged woman who had recovered from COVID-19. Each CDR3 is given with its conserved first and last residue. A D gene is named only where the DNA matches it firmly. Not all rows give a size; the values are once, few, many and, for expanded clones, a class.

TRBJ2-2,-,TRBD2,TRBV19,CASKPSGRVTGELFF,TGTGCCAGTAAGCCCAGCGGGAGGGTCACCGGGGAGCTGTTTTTT
TRBJ1-2,few,-,TRBV2,CASVALGGAEGYTF,TGTGCCAGTGTAGCCCTGGGGGGGGCGGAGGGCTACACCTTC
TRBJ2-2,-,-,TRBV19,CASSIGGAGELFF,TGTGCCAGTAGTATAGGGGGGGCCGGGGAGCTGTTTTTT
TRBJ2-3,-,TRBD2,TRBV19,CAREGTDTQYF,TGTGCCCGGGAGGGCACAGATACGCAGTATTTT
TRBJ1-1,-,-,TRBV4-1,CASSQMSSGTTEAFF,TGCGCCAGCAGCCAGATGTCGAGCGGGACCACTGAAGCTTTCTTT
TRBJ1-3,-,TRBD1,TRBV12-5,CASGLGRGYGNTIYF,TGTGCTAGTGGTTTAGGCAGGGGGTATGGAAACACCATATATTTT
TRBJ1-2,-,-,TRBV5-1,CASSSTGTYGYTF,TGCGCCAGCAGCTCTACAGGGACCTATGGCTACACCTTC
TRBJ1-3,-,-,TRBV5-4,CASSAKSGNTIYF,TGTGCCAGCAGCGCGAAGTCTGGAAACACCATATATTTT
TRBJ1-6,once,TRBD1,TRBV6-5,CASSYRETGGSPLHF,TGTGCCAGCAGTTACCGAGAGACAGGGGGTTCACCCCTCCACTTT
TRBJ1-4,once,-,TRBV19,CASSTGIATNEKLFF,TGTGCCAGTAGTACAGGGATAGCAACTAATGAAAAACTGTTTTTT
TRBJ2-1,-,-,TRBV15,CATSKQPHYNEQFF,TGTGCCACCAGCAAACAACCCCACTACAATGAGCAGTTCTTC
TRBJ1-2,once,TRBD1,TRBV7-8,CASSSGRDRVNGYTF,TGTGCCAGCAGCTCTGGTCGAGACAGGGTCAACGGCTACACCTTC
TRBJ2-7,once,-,TRBV14,CASSQGRFAYEQYF,TGTGCCAGCAGCCAAGGTCGGTTCGCCTACGAGCAGTACTTC
TRBJ1-5,-,-,TRBV27,CASSLFRSSNQPQHF,TGTGCCAGCAGTTTATTTCGGAGTAGCAATCAGCCCCAGCATTTT
TRBJ2-7,-,TRBD2,TRBV15,CATSREAGGVTSGRYEQYF,TGTGCCACCAGCAGAGAGGCTGGGGGGGTGACTAGCGGTCGGTACGAGCAGTACTTC
TRBJ1-2,-,-,TRBV7-2,CASRKTGAGDYGYTF,TGTGCCAGCCGCAAGACGGGGGCGGGGGACTATGGCTACACCTTC
TRBJ2-1,-,TRBD2,TRBV6-2/TRBV6-3,CASSYSSSKSSGSYNEQFF,TGTGCCAGCAGTTACTCGTCGAGTAAGAGTAGCGGGTCCTACAATGAGCAGTTCTTC
TRBJ2-3,once,TRBD2,TRBV6-2/TRBV6-3,CASSYTPSAGVGDTQYF,TGTGCCAGCAGTTACACCCCCTCAGCGGGAGTCGGGGATACGCAGTATTTT
TRBJ1-2,-,TRBD1,TRBV19,CASSVTWGTDYGYTF,TGTGCCAGTAGTGTAACTTGGGGGACAGACTATGGCTACACCTTC
TRBJ2-4,-,TRBD1,TRBV7-2,CASSLGLRTGGGNIQYF,TGTGCCAGCAGCTTGGGACTCAGGACAGGGGGGGGAAACATTCAGTACTTC
TRBJ2-4,-,TRBD2,TRBV7-2,CASSLSGTSVNIQYF,TGTGCCAGCAGCTTAAGCGGGACTAGCGTAAACATTCAGTACTTC
TRBJ1-5,-,-,TRBV29-1,CSVGADNQPQHF,TGCAGCGTTGGGGCAGACAATCAGCCCCAGCATTTT
TRBJ2-1,-,-,TRBV27,CASSFLGLPGTSLGNEQFF,TGTGCCAGCAGTTTTTTGGGTCTTCCCGGGACTTCCCTAGGCAATGAGCAGTTCTTC
TRBJ2-1,-,TRBD2,TRBV11-2,CASSTGTSGRAFGYIEQFF,TGTGCCAGCAGCACCGGGACTAGCGGGAGGGCCTTTGGGTACATTGAGCAGTTCTTC
TRBJ2-7,-,-,TRBV19,CASSMAGNEQYF,TGTGCCAGTAGTATGGCAGGAAACGAGCAGTACTTC